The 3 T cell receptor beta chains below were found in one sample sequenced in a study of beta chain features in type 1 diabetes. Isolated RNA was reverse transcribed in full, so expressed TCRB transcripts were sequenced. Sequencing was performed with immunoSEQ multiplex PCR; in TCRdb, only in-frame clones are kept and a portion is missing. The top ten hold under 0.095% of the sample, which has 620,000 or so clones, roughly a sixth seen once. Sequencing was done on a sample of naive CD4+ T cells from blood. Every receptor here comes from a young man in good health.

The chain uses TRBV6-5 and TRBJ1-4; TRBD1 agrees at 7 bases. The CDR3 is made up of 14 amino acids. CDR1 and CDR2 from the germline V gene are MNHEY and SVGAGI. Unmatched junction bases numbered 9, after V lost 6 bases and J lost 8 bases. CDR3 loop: CASRWDRATEKLFF. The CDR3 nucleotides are TGTGCCAGCAGATGGGACAGAGCGACCGAAAAACTGTTTTTT.

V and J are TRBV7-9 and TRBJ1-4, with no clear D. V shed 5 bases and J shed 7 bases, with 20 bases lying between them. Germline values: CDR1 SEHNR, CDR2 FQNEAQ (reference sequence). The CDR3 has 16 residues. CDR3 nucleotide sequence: TGTGCCAGCAGCCCAATCGAAGCGGGTTTGCGTGAAAAACTGTTTTTT. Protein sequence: CASSPIEAGLREKLFF.

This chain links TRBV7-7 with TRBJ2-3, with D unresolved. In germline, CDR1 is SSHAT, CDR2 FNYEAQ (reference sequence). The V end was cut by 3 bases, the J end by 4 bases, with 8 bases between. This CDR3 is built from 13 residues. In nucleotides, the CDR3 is TGTGCCAGCAGCTTCGACTCGGCAGATACGCAGTATTTT. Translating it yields CASSFDSADTQYF. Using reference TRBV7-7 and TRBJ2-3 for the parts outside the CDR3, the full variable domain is GAGVSQSPRYKVTKRGQDVTLRCDPISSHATLYWYQQALGQGPEFLTYFNYEAQPDKSGLPSDRFSAERPEGSISTLTIQRTEQRDSAMYRCASSFDSADTQYFGPGTRLTVL.